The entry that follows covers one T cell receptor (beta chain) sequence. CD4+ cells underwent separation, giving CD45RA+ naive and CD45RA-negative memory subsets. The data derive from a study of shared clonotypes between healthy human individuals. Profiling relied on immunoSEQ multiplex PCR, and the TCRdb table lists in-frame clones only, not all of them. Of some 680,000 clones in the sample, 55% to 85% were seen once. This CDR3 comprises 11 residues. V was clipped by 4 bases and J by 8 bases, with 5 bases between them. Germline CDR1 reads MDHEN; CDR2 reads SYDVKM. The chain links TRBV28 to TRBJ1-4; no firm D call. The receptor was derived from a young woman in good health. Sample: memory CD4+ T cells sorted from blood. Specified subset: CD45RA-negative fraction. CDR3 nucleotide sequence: TGTGCCAGCAGTTCGGACGAAAAACTGTTTTTT. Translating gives CASSSDEKLFF.